The TCR beta chain under discussion was sequenced for a study of blood T cell repertoires in COVID-19. Turning to the study itself: Specimens from acute and convalescent COVID-19 originated in the United States, Italy and Spain. T cells, B-cell-depleted T cells, or PBMCs provided the cDNA or gDNA that served as material.

Authors' methods: Reference gene primers were amplified, and this amplification served to estimate nucleated cell counts. Clones were read by immunoSEQ multiplex PCR, and TCRdb kept only the in-frame ones, dropping some. That table gives V, J and clone size, and the DNA gave D and trimming. The data show 200,000 to 250,000 clones, with about nine tenths seen just once and over 2% held by the top ten. The germline V and J ends were trimmed by 5 bases and 4 bases, with 9 bases remaining between them. CDR1 and CDR2 from the germline V gene are MDHEN and SYDVKM. The CDR3 totals 12 residues. The chain uses TRBV28 and TRBJ2-7; D is ambiguous. This receptor was identified in a man aged 25-45 years who had recovered from COVID-19. Sequencing input: peripheral blood. DNA of the CDR3: TGTGCCAGCAGTCTCCCCGGGTACGAGCAGTACTTC. Protein product: CASSLPGYEQYF.